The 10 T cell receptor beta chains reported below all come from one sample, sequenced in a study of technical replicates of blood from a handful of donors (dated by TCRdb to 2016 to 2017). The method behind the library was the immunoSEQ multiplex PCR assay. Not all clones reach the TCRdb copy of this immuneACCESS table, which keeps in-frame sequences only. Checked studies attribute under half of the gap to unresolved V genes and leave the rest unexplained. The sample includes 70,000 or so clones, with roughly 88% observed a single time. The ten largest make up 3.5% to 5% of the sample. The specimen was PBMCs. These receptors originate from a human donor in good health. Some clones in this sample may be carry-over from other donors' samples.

The CDR3: CASSLSWYRGSRKNIQYF. CDR3 nucleotides: TGTGCCAGCAGCTTATCCTGGTATCGAGGGAGCCGCAAAAACATTCAGTACTTC. The V and J genes are TRBV7-2 and TRBJ2-4, with D possibly matching TRBD2 (5 bases). CDR1 is SGHTA and CDR2 is FQGNSA in the germline V gene. Trimming shortened V by 2 bases and J by 3 bases, and 20 bases separated the two germline ends. The CDR3 has 18 amino acids.

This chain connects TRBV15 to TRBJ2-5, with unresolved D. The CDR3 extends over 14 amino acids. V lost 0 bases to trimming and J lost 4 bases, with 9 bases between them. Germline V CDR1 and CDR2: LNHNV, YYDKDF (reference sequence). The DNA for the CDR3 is TGTGCCACCAGCAGAGATCGGTCGGGAGAGACCCAGTACTTC. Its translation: CATSRDRSGETQYF.

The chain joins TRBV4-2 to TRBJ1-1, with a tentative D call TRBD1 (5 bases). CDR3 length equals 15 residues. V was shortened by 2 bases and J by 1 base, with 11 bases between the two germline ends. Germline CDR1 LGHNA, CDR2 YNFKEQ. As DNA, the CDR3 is TGTGCCAGCAGCCAACCCGGGAGGGGGAACACTGAAGCTTTCTTT. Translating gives CASSQPGRGNTEAFF.

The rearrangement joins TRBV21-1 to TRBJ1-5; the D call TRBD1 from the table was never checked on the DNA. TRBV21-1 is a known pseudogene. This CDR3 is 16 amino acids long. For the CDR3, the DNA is TGTGCCAGCAGCAAGGGCAGGGTAGGGAGCAATCAGCCCCAGCATTTT. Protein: CASSKGRVGSNQPQHF.

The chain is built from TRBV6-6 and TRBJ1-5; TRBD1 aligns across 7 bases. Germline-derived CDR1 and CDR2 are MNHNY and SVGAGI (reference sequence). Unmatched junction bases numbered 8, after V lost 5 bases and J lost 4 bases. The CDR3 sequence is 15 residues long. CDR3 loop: CASSDVQGRNQPQHF. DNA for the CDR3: TGTGCCAGCAGTGACGTACAGGGGAGGAATCAGCCCCAGCATTTT.

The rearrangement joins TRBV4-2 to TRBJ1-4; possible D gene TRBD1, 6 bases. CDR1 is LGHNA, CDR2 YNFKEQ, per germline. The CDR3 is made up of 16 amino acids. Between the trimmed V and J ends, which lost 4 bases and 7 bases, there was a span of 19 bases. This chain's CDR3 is CASSPSGGGAREKLFF. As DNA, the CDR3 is TGTGCCAGCAGCCCCAGTGGTGGGGGGGCGCGTGAAAAACTGTTTTTT.

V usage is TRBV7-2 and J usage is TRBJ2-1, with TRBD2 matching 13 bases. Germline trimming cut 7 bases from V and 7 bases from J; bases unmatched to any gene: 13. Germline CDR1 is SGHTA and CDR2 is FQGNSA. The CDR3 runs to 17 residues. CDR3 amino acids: CASTMFPRLAGGNEQFF. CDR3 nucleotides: TGTGCCAGCACCATGTTCCCGAGACTAGCGGGAGGTAATGAGCAGTTCTTC.

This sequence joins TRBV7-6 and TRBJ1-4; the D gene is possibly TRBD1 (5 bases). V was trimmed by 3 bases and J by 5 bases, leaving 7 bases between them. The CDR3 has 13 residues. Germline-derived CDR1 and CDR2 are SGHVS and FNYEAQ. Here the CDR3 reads CASSLGGNEKLFF. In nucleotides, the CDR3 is TGTGCCAGCAGCTTGGGGGGAAATGAAAAACTGTTTTTT.

The CDR3 DNA reads as TGTGCCAGCAGCTTACGTAGGAACACTGAAGCTTTCTTT. It specifies CASSLRRNTEAFF. J is TRBJ1-1 and V is TRBV7-3; D is uncertain. Trimming took off 2 bases at V and 1 base at J, with 5 bases between the two ends. This CDR3 is built from 13 residues. Germline V gives CDR1 SGHTA, CDR2 FQGTGA.

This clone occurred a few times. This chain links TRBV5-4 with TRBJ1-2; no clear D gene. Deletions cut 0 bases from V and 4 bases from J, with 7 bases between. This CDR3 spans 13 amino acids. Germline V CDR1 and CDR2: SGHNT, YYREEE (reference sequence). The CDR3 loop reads CASSLAWAYGYTF. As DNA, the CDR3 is TGTGCCAGCAGCTTGGCCTGGGCCTATGGCTACACCTTC.